The 14 T cell receptor beta chains reported below all come from one sample, sequenced in a study of CD8 T cells in ankylosing spondylitis. Each CDR3 protein gets one entry after TCRdb re-called the 5' RACE reads with MiXCR. The table lists about 190,000 distinct CDR3 sequences, over 10% of them singletons. Sample: blood, either unsorted or a sorted T cell fraction (not recorded which). The receptors were sampled from a female donor with ankylosing spondylitis or in good health (not recorded which).

This clonotype appeared many times. The chain recombines TRBV2 with TRBJ2-1; 10 positions agree with TRBD1. This CDR3 contains 13 residues. Trimming took 10 bases from V and 9 from J; bases not matched to a gene: 9. Germline values: CDR1 SNHLY, CDR2 FYNNEI. The CDR3 DNA is TGTGCCAATCCCCGGGACAGGGGTAGTGAGCAGTTCTTC. Protein product: CANPRDRGSEQFF. Filled out from reference TRBV2 and TRBJ2-1, the complete variable domain reads EPEVTQTPSHQVTQMGQEVILRCVPISNHLYFYWYRQILGQKVEFLVSFYNNEISEKSEIFDDQFSVERPDGSNFTLKIRSTKLEDSAMYFCANPRDRGSEQFFGPGTRLTVL.

The chain carries TRBV6-1 and TRBJ2-3; no reliable D call. V was clipped by 5 bases and J by 4 bases, with 22 bases between them. The CDR3 sequence is 17 residues long. Looked up from germline, CDR1 is MNHNS and CDR2 is SASEGT. The CDR3, as DNA: TGTGCCAGCAGTACAAAGGGCCGAACCCAGAGCGCAGATACGCAGTATTTT. It is translated as CASSTKGRTQSADTQYF.

V and J are TRBV23-1 and TRBJ2-7; D tentatively fits TRBD1 or TRBD2 (7 bases each). TRBV23-1 is noted as an ORF with a role that remains uncertain. The CDR3 is 17 amino acids. Trimming took off 3 bases at V and 0 bases at J, with 18 bases between the two ends. CDR3 nucleotide sequence: TGCGCCAGCAGTCATCCCAGGGGGGGGATCCCCTCCTACGAGCAGTACTTC. Translating gives CASSHPRGGIPSYEQYF.

This chain joins TRBV27 and TRBJ2-1, with TRBD2 as a possible D gene (6 bases). From germline, CDR1 is MNHEY and CDR2 SMNVEV (reference sequence). The V end lost 4 bases, the J end lost 8 bases, and 15 bases lay between the germline ends. This CDR3 is 14 amino acids long. CDR3 in amino acids: CASSSPGLSDEQFF. DNA of the CDR3: TGTGCCAGCAGTTCCCCGGGACTGAGTGATGAGCAGTTCTTC.

In this sample, this clonotype turned up a few times. This chain connects TRBV18 to TRBJ2-7, with D perhaps matching TRBD2 (6 bases). Trimming took 2 bases from V and 4 from J, leaving 12 bases between them. The V gene's germline CDR1 is KGHSH and CDR2 LQKENI. There are 14 residues in the CDR3. CDR3 DNA sequence: TGTGCCAGCTCACCAATTCGGGAGTCTTACGAGCAGTACTTC. It yields the protein CASSPIRESYEQYF.

The table lists this clonotype with many counts. This sequence joins TRBV20-1 and TRBJ2-3; the D gene is possibly TRBD1 (7 bases). CDR1 DFQATT and CDR2 SNEGSKA come from the germline V gene (reference sequence). V dropped 0 bases and J dropped 4 bases, with 17 bases sitting between them. CDR3 size: 16 residues. CDR3 in DNA: TGCAGTGCTAGAGATCCCGCGGGCAGGGGGGCAGATACGCAGTATTTT. Translated, it gives CSARDPAGRGADTQYF.

Comment on this clonotype: A read error may be the cause here, since a much bigger clone is one base away. CDR3 residues: CASSWKGSGNTMYF. Here the CDR3 DNA reads TGTGCCAGCAGTTGGAAGGGGTCCGGAAACACCATGTATTTT. The V and J genes are TRBV21-1 and TRBJ1-3; TRBD1 is the table's D call and was not checked against the DNA. TRBV21-1 is termed a pseudogene. This CDR3 spans 14 amino acids.

This clonotype was detected many times. V gene TRBV12-3 or TRBV12-4 combines with J gene TRBJ2-2; no firm D call. The CDR3 length is 14 residues. Trimming removed 6 bases at V and 6 bases at J, with 14 bases between. For the CDR3, the DNA is TGTGCCAGCAGAGTCCAACCACTTTCCGGGGAGCTGTTTTTT. Translating gives CASRVQPLSGELFF.

The J gene is TRBJ2-1, the V gene TRBV20-1; D is unclear. The CDR3 covers 13 residues. Germline CDR1 reads DFQATT; CDR2 reads SNEGSKA (reference sequence). V lost 0 bases and J lost 2, with 5 bases in between. In DNA, the CDR3 is TGCAGTGCTAGAGATCAGCCCTACAATGAGCAGTTCTTC. It translates to CSARDQPYNEQFF.

This chain uses TRBV24-1 with TRBJ2-1; the match to TRBD1 covers 7 bases. Germline CDR1 reads KGHDR; CDR2 reads SFDVKD. The CDR3 length is 17 residues. The V and J ends lost 4 bases and 2 bases, in that order; junction bases with no gene match: 10. As DNA, the CDR3 is TGTGCCACCAGTGACCCCCCTGACAGGGACCCCTACAATGAGCAGTTCTTC. Residues: CATSDPPDRDPYNEQFF.

At least ten counts were recorded for this clonotype. The chain carries TRBV20-1 and TRBJ2-2; D is unclear. The CDR3 loop spans 12 amino acids. CDR1 is DFQATT and CDR2 is SNEGSKA in the germline V gene (reference sequence). V was pared by 2 bases and J by 6 bases, with 7 bases between. The CDR3 loop reads CSARFTAGELFF. The DNA for the CDR3 is TGCAGTGCTAGATTCACCGCCGGGGAGCTGTTTTTT.

This clonotype was counted many times. This chain links TRBV9 with TRBJ1-1, with D hard to call. The CDR3 sequence is 15 residues long. Trimming removed 4 bases at V and 0 bases at J, with 13 bases between. CDR1 is SGDLS, CDR2 YYNGEE, per germline. CDR3 sequence: CASSPLPVMNTEAFF. In DNA, the CDR3 is TGTGCCAGCAGCCCCCTACCCGTTATGAACACTGAAGCTTTCTTT. Full variable domain (remainder filled in from reference TRBV9 and TRBJ1-1): DSGVTQTPKHLITATGQRVTLRCSPRSGDLSVYWYQQSLDQGLQFLIQYYNGEERAKGNILERFSAQQFPDLHSELNLSSLELGDSALYFCASSPLPVMNTEAFFGQGTRLTVV.

This clonotype is categorized as medium-sized. This chain joins TRBV12-3 or TRBV12-4 and TRBJ2-3; the D is unclear. The V end was cut by 6 bases, the J end by 3 bases, with 7 bases between. The CDR3 length is 12 residues. The CDR3 DNA reads as TGTGCCAGCAGCCCAACGACAGATACGCAGTATTTT. This encodes CASSPTTDTQYF.

This clonotype was counted at least ten times. Here the CDR3 reads CASSRVQANTGELFF. The DNA for the CDR3 is TGTGCCAGCAGCCGAGTCCAGGCGAACACCGGGGAGCTGTTTTTT. This rearrangement joins TRBV5-5 to TRBJ2-2, with unresolved D. This CDR3 region has 15 residues. V lost 4 bases and J 0 bases, leaving 10 bases between the germline ends. Looked up from germline, CDR1 is SGHKS and CDR2 is YYEKEE (reference sequence). The full variable domain, its missing parts supplied by reference TRBV5-5 and TRBJ2-2, is DAGVTQSPTHLIKTRGQQVTLRCSPISGHKSVSWYQQVLGQGPQFIFQYYEKEERGRGNFPDRFSARQFPNYSSELNVNALLLGDSALYLCASSRVQANTGELFFGEGSRLTVL.